This T cell receptor beta chain emerged from a study of OX40 agonist ivuxolimab in advanced cancers. Here immunoSEQ multiplex PCR was the method, and the copy in TCRdb shows in-frame clones only, minus some. Seen here are about 100,000 clones, around 93% observed once, and the top ten hold 0.45% to 0.65%. Trimming left V 1 base short and J 4 bases short, with 16 bases between. The CDR3 sequence is 16 residues long. Looked up from germline, CDR1 is SNHLY and CDR2 is FYNNEI. Sequenced here: CD4+ or CD8+ T cells sorted from blood, sampled in a trial of the OX40 agonist ivuxolimab. The sequence was collected from an adult with an advanced solid tumor such as melanoma, head and neck, liver or kidney cancer. V gene TRBV2 combines with J gene TRBJ1-1; perhaps TRBD1 as D (6 bases). CDR3 residues: CASSEEGGRPSTEAFF. CDR3 coding DNA: TGTGCCAGCAGTGAAGAGGGGGGGAGGCCGAGCACTGAAGCTTTCTTT. The variable domain in full, completed from reference TRBV2 and TRBJ1-1, reads EPEVTQTPSHQVTQMGQEVILRCVPISNHLYFYWYRQILGQKVEFLVSFYNNEISEKSEIFDDQFSVERPDGSNFTLKIRSTKLEDSAMYFCASSEEGGRPSTEAFFGQGTRLTVV.